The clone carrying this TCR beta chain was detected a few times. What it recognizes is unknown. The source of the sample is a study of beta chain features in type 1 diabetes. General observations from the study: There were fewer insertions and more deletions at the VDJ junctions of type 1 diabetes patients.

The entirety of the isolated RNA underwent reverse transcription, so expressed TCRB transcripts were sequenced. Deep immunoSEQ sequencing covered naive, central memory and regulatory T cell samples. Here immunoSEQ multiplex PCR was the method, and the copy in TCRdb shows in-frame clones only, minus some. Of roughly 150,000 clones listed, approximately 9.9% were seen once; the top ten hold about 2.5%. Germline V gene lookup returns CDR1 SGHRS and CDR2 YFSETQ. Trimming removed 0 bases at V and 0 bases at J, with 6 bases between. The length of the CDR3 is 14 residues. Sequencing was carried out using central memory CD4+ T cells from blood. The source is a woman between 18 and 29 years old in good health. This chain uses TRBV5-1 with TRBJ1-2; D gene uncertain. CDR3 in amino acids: CASSLDVANYGYTF. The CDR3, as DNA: TGCGCCAGCAGCTTGGATGTCGCTAACTATGGCTACACCTTC.